These 9 T cell receptor beta chains came from one sample sequenced in a study of blood T cell repertoires in COVID-19. Clones were read by immunoSEQ multiplex PCR, and TCRdb kept only the in-frame ones, dropping some. The sample shows just over 300,000 clones, approximately 88% of them seen only once. Sequencing used PBMCs or T cells enriched from blood (not recorded which). These receptor sequences come from a woman between 18 and 29 years old who had recovered from COVID-19.

A single count supports this clone. The chain carries TRBV19 and TRBJ1-2, with TRBD1 matching over 7 bases. J was trimmed by 8 bases and V by 3 bases; bases with no gene match: 9. The CDR3 loop spans 14 amino acids. The germline CDR1 and CDR2 sequences are LNHDA and SQIVND (reference sequence). As DNA, the CDR3 is TGTGCCAGTAGTATGGGACAGACCGTGAGGGGCTACACCTTC. Amino acids: CASSMGQTVRGYTF.

The CDR3 DNA is TGTGCCAGCTCCGCGGGAGGGAGGAACACCGGGGAGCTGTTTTTT. This sequence encodes CASSAGGRNTGELFF. The chain joins TRBV18 to TRBJ2-2, with TRBD2 identical over 9 bases. V trimming: 6 bases; J trimming: 1 base; junction bases outside the gene matches: 3. CDR1 is KGHSH and CDR2 is LQKENI in the germline V gene. The CDR3 has 15 amino acids.

The V gene is TRBV28, the J gene TRBJ1-6; D remains unclear. The CDR3 has 12 amino acids. CDR1 MDHEN and CDR2 SYDVKM come from the germline V gene. V was clipped by 5 bases and J by 7 bases, with 6 bases between them. This CDR3 reads CASSAGNSPLHF. The CDR3, as DNA: TGTGCCAGCAGTGCCGGGAATTCACCCCTCCACTTT.

The chain is built from TRBV11-3 and TRBJ2-7, with TRBD1 identical over 10 bases. Trimming cost V 3 bases and J 1 base; bases outside gene matches: 3. The CDR3 consists of 15 residues. CDR1 and CDR2 from the germline V gene are SGHNT and YENEEA. The CDR3: CASSFTGQGSYEQYF. CDR3 DNA: TGTGCCAGCAGCTTTACGGGACAGGGGTCCTACGAGCAGTACTTC. Complete variable domain (other parts from reference TRBV11-3 and TRBJ2-7): EAGVVQSPRYKIIEKKQPVAFWCNPISGHNTLYWYLQNLGQGPELLIRYENEEAVDDSQLPKDRFSAERLKGVDSTLKIQPAELGDSAVYLCASSFTGQGSYEQYFGPGTRLTVT.

The chain is built from TRBV20-1 and TRBJ1-2, with a possible D match to TRBD1 (5 bases). The V end was cut by 3 bases, the J end by 14 bases, with 16 bases between. Germline CDR1 is DFQATT and CDR2 is SNEGSKA (reference sequence). CDR3 size: 11 residues. The CDR3, as DNA: TGCAGTGCTAGGGTTGGGCAGGGTGGAACCTTC. Encoded protein: CSARVGQGGTF.

The J gene is TRBJ2-7, the V gene TRBV28; possible D gene TRBD2, 6 bases. This CDR3 has 16 amino acids. CDR1 is MDHEN and CDR2 is SYDVKM in the germline V gene. Trimming shortened V by 3 bases and J by 4 bases, and 19 bases separated the two germline ends. The CDR3 region is CASSFIVSGGRYEQYF. CDR3 coding DNA: TGTGCCAGCAGTTTTATCGTTTCCGGGGGAAGATACGAGCAGTACTTC.

The V gene is TRBV10-3, the J gene TRBJ2-7, with 11 bases lining up with TRBD1. Trimming removed 0 bases from V and 4 bases from J; junction bases left unmatched: 20. This CDR3 is built from 21 residues. CDR1 is ENHRY and CDR2 is SYGVKD in the germline V gene. Written as DNA, the CDR3 is TGTGCCATCAGTGAGTCGAGGATGACGGGACAGGGGGACACTCAAAGATACGAGCAGTACTTC. Translation gives CAISESRMTGQGDTQRYEQYF.

In this sample, this clone turned up once. This chain links TRBV12-3 or TRBV12-4 with TRBJ1-2; the D gene is possibly TRBD1 (6 bases). There are 12 residues in the CDR3. V lost 2 bases and J 10 bases, leaving 11 bases between the germline ends. CDR3 loop: CASSLSQGNYTF. CDR3 sequence (DNA): TGTGCCAGCAGTTTATCTCAGGGGAACTACACCTTC.

The chain recombines TRBV9 with TRBJ2-7; TRBD2 might be the D (6 bases). The germline gives CDR1 SGDLS, CDR2 YYNGEE. V was clipped by 0 bases and J by 3 bases, with 10 bases between them. This CDR3 comprises 14 residues. The CDR3 DNA follows: TGTGCCAGCAGCGTAGTCGGGAGTAGCTACGAGCAGTACTTC. Translated, it gives CASSVVGSSYEQYF.